The clone carrying this TCR beta chain occurred a few times. The antigen remains undetermined. Trimming took 6 bases from V and 0 from J, leaving 8 bases between them. Germline V gene lookup returns CDR1 LNHDA and CDR2 SQIVND (reference sequence). The CDR3 length is 14 residues. The sample is drawn from a study of liver allograft versus peripheral blood T cells. Study-wide context: Transplanted livers and recipients' peripheral blood had their T cell receptor repertoires compared. General observations from the study: Repertoires of T cell receptors that resided inside liver allografts reportedly differed from those in peripheral blood.

MiXCR was run by TCRdb on the reads, yielding one entry per CDR3 protein. The table includes around 12,000 distinct CDR3 sequences, approximately 30% detected once. This chain connects TRBV19 to TRBJ1-4; D unclear. The receptor was isolated from a human patient who had a liver transplant. Some T cells may possibly be graft donor cells. CDR3: CASSQTTTNEKLFF. DNA of the CDR3: TGTGCCAGTAGCCAGACAACAACTAATGAAAAACTGTTTTTT.